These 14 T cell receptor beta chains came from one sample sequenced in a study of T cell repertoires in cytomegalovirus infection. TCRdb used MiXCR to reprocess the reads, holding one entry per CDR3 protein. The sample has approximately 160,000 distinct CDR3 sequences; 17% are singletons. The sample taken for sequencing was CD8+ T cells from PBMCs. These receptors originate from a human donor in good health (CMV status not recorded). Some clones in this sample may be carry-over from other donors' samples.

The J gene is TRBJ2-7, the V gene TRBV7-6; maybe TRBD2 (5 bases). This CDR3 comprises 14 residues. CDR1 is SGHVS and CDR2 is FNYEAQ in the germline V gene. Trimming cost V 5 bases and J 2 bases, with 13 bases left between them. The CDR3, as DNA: TGTGCCAGCAGCCCCCAAACGGGGACCTACGAGCAGTACTTC. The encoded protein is CASSPQTGTYEQYF.

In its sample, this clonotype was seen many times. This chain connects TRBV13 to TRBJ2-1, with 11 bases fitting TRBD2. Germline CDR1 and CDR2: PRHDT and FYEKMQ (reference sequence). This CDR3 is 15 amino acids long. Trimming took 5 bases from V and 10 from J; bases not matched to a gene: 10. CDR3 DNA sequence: TGTGCCAGCAGCACTAGCGGGGGTCCACTTGGGGAGCAGTTCTTC. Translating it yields CASSTSGGPLGEQFF.

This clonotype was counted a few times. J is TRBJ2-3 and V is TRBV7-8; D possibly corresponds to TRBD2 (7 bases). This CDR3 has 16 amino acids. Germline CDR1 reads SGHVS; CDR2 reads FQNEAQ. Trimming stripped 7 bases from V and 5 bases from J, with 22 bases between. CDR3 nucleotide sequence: TGTGCCAGCAACATCCCCCACGGGGGGCGGGAAGATACGCAGTATTTT. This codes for CASNIPHGGREDTQYF.

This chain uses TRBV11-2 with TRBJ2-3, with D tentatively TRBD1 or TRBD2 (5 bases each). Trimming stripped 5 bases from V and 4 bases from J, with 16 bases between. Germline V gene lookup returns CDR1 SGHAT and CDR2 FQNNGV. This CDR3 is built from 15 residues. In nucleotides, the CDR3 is TGTGCCAGCAGCCTTGGGGGACGACCGGCAGATACGCAGTATTTT. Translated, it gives CASSLGGRPADTQYF.

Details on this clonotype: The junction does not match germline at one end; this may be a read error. The CDR3 DNA reads TGTGCCCGCAGTTTACGCGCTAGCGGGATGGATACGCAGTATTTT. This translates into CARSLRASGMDTQYF. The rearrangement uses TRBV28 and TRBJ2-3; 9 bases map to TRBD2. The CDR3 spans 15 residues. CDR1 and CDR2 (germline): MDHEN, SYDVKM.

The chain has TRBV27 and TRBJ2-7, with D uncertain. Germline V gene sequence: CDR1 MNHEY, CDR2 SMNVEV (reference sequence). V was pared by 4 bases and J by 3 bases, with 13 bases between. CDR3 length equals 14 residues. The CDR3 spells CASSSFGPSYEQYF. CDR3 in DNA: TGTGCCAGCAGTTCGTTCGGGCCCAGCTACGAGCAGTACTTC.

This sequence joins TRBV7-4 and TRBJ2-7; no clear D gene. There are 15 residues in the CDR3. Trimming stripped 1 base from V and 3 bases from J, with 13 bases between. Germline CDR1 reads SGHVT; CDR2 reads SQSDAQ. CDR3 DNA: TGTGCCAGCAGCTTAGTGTCAGCTTCCTACTACGAGCAGTACTTC. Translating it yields CASSLVSASYYEQYF.

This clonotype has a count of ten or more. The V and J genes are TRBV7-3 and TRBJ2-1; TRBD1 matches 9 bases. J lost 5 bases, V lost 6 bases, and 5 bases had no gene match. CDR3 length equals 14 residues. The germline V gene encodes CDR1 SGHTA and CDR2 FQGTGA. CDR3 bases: TGTGCCAGCAGAATGGACAGGGGCCACAATGAGCAGTTCTTC. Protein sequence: CASRMDRGHNEQFF.

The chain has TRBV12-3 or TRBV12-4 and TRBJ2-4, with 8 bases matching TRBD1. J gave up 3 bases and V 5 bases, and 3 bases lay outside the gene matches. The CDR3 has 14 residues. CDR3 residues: CASSLDRGKNIQYF. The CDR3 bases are TGTGCCAGCAGTCTAGACAGGGGCAAAAACATTCAGTACTTC.

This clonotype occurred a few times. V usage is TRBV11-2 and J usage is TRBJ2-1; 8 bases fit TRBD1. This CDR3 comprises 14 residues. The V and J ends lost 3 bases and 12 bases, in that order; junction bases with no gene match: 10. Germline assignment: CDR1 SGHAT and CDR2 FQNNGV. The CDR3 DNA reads TGTGCCAGCAGCTTCCCATACAGGGGGGAACGGCAGTTCTTC. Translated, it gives CASSFPYRGERQFF.

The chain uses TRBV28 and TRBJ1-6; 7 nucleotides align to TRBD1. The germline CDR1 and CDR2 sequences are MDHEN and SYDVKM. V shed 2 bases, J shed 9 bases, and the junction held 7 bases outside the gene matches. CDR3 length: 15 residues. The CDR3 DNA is TGTGCCAGCAGTTTAGGGACAGTTAATTTTTCACCCCTCCACTTT. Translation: CASSLGTVNFSPLHF. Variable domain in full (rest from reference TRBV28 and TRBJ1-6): DVKVTQSSRYLVKRTGEKVFLECVQDMDHENMFWYRQDPGLGLRLIYFSYDVKMKEKGDIPEGYSVSREKKERFSLILESASTNQTSMYLCASSLGTVNFSPLHFGNGTRLTVT.

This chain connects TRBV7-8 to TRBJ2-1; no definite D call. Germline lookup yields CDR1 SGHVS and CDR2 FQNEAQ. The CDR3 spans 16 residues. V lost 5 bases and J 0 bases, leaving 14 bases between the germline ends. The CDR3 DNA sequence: TGTGCCAGCAGCCACGACCCAGCCCTCTCCTACAATGAGCAGTTCTTC. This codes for CASSHDPALSYNEQFF.

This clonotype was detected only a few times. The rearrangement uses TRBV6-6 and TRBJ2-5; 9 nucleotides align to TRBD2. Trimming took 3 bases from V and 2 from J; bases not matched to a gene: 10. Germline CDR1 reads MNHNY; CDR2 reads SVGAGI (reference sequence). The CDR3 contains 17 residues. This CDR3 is CASSYHPGLAIQETQYF. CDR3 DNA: TGTGCCAGCAGTTATCATCCGGGACTAGCTATACAAGAGACCCAGTACTTC.

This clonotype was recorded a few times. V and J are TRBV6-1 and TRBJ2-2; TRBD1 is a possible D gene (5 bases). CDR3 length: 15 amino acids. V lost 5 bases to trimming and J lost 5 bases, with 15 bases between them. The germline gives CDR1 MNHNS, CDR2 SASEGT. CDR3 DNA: TGTGCCAGCAGTACCAGGCAGGGTCTAACCGGGGAGCTGTTTTTT. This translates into CASSTRQGLTGELFF.